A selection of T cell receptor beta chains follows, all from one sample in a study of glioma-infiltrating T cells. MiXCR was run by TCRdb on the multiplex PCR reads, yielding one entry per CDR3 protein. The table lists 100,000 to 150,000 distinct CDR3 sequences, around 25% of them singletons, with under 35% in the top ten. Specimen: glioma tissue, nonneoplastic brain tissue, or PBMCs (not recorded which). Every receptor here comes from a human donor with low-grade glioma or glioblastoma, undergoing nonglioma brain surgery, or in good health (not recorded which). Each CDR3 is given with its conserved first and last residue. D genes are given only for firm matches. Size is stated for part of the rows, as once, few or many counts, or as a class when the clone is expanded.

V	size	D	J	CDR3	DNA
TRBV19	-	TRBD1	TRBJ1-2	CANSAQGKANYGYTF	TGTGCCAATAGTGCACAGGGGAAGGCGAACTATGGCTACACCTTC
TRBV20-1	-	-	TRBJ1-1	CSAPVGGSNTEAFF	TGCAGTGCCCCGGTGGGGGGGTCGAACACTGAAGCTTTCTTT
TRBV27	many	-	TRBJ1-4	CASSSGRLNEKLFF	TGTGCCAGCAGTTCGGGACGGCTTAATGAAAAACTGTTTTTT
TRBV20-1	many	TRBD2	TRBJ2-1	CSARLAGAYNEQFF	TGCAGTGCTAGACTAGCGGGGGCTTACAATGAGCAGTTCTTC
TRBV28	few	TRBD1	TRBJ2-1	CASSPTGVKHNEQFF	TGTGCCAGCAGCCCTACAGGGGTGAAACACAATGAGCAGTTCTTC
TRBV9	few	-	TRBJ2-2	CASSVGDPGELFF	TGTGCCAGCAGCGTAGGCGACCCCGGGGAGCTGTTTTTT
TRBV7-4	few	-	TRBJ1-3	CASRGQEGSTSGNTIYF	TGTGCCAGCAGGGGGCAAGAGGGATCAACCTCTGGAAACACCATATATTTT
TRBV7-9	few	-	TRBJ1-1	CASSPRDFSEAFF	TGTGCCAGCAGCCCAAGGGACTTTTCTGAAGCTTTCTTT
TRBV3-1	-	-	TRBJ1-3	CASSFGTNSGNTIYF	TGTGCCAGCAGTTTCGGGACAAACTCTGGAAACACCATATATTTT
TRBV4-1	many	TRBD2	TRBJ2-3	CASSNPTAGGTDTQYF	TGCGCCAGCAGCAACCCCACAGCGGGGGGCACAGATACGCAGTATTTT
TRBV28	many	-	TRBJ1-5	CASSTDSNQPQHF	TGTGCCAGCAGTACCGATAGCAATCAGCCCCAGCATTTT
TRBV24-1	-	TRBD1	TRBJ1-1	CATSGSGTGGDEDTEAFF	TGTGCCACCAGTGGCTCCGGGACAGGGGGTGACGAAGACACTGAAGCTTTCTTT
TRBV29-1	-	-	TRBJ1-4	CSVEPRIGEKLFF	TGCAGCGTTGAACCCAGGATAGGAGAAAAACTGTTTTTT
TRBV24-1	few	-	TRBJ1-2	CATSDPDGNYGYTF	TGTGCCACCAGTGATCCCGACGGGAACTATGGCTACACCTTC
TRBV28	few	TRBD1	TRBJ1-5	CASSRSGTGGYQPQHF	TGTGCCAGCAGTCGATCCGGGACAGGGGGGTACCAGCCCCAGCATTTT
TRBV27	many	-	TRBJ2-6	CASSVGPAPGANVLTF	TGTGCCAGCAGCGTAGGACCCGCGCCTGGGGCCAACGTCCTGACTTTC
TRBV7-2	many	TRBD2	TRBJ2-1	CASSPTGAGVIDEQFF	TGTGCCAGCAGTCCTACCGGGGCGGGGGTGATTGATGAGCAGTTCTTC
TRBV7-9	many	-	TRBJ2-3	CASSPSTGSRGTDTQYF	TGTGCCAGCAGCCCCTCCACCGGCAGCCGAGGCACAGATACGCAGTATTTT
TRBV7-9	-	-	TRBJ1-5	CASSRNIGAAQSNQPQHF	TGTGCCAGCAGCCGTAACATCGGGGCAGCGCAAAGCAATCAGCCCCAGCATTTT
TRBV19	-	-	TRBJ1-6	CASGLSSYNSPLHF	TGTGCCAGTGGACTCAGCTCCTATAATTCACCCCTCCACTTT
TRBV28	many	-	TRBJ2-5	CASSPKLVETQYF	TGTGCCAGCAGCCCAAAGTTGGTGGAGACCCAGTACTTC
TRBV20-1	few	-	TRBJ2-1	CSARGSGERIDEQFF	TGCAGTGCTAGAGGGTCAGGGGAACGGATCGATGAGCAGTTCTTC
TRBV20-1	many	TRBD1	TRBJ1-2	CSASTGGQNYGYTF	TGCAGTGCTAGCACAGGGGGCCAGAACTATGGCTACACCTTC
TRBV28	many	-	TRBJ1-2	CASRPGTRLGYTF	TGTGCCAGCAGGCCCGGGACTCGACTTGGCTACACCTTC
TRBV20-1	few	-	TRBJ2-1	CSARGGTGGSYNEQFF	TGCAGTGCTAGAGGGGGCACCGGGGGCTCCTACAATGAGCAGTTCTTC
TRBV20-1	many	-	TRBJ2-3	CSARDPTTGTQYF	TGCAGTGCTAGAGACCCCACCACGGGGACGCAGTATTTT
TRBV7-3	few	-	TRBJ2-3	CASSPGPTGDTQYF	TGTGCCAGCAGCCCCGGGCCCACGGGGGATACGCAGTATTTT
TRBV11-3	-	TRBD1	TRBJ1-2	CASSLDRTGLYGYTF	TGCGCCAGCAGCTTGGATCGGACAGGGCTCTATGGCTACACCTTC
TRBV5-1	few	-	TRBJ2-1	CASSLDGPYNEQFF	TGCGCCAGCAGCTTGGACGGGCCTTACAATGAGCAGTTCTTC
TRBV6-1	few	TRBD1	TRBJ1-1	CASDQGGANTEAFF	TGTGCCAGCGACCAGGGGGGGGCGAACACTGAAGCTTTCTTT
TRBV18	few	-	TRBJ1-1	CASSPAQNTEAFF	TGTGCCAGCTCACCAGCACAGAACACTGAAGCTTTCTTT
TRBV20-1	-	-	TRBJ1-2	CSVVGGDNYGYTF	TGCAGCGTTGTAGGGGGAGATAACTATGGCTACACCTTC
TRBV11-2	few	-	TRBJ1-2	CASSLQPGLGYTF	TGTGCCAGCAGCTTACAGCCGGGTCTGGGCTACACCTTC
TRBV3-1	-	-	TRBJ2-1	CASSQDTNEQFF	TGTGCCAGCAGCCAAGACACCAATGAGCAGTTCTTC
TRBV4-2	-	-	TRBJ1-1	CASSQDGVGRGGMNTEAFF	TGTGCCAGCAGCCAAGATGGAGTGGGGAGGGGGGGCATGAACACTGAAGCTTTCTTT
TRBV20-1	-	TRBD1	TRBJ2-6	CSARGGQVIGANVLTF	TGCAGTGCTAGAGGGGGACAGGTGATTGGGGCCAACGTCCTGACTTTC
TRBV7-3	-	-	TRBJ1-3	CASSQGSSGKTIYF	TGTGCCAGCAGCCAAGGCAGCTCTGGAAAAACCATATATTTT
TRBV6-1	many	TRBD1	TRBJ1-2	CASSEGGTGYGYTF	TGTGCCAGCAGTGAAGGGGGGACAGGCTATGGCTACACCTTC
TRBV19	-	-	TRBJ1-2	CASRGGQIYGYTF	TGTGCCAGTAGGGGAGGACAGATCTATGGCTACACCTTC
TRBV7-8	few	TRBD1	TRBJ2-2	CASSLWGQGVGGELFF	TGTGCCAGCAGCTTATGGGGACAGGGCGTCGGCGGGGAGCTGTTTTTT
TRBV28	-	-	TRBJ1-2	CASSRGTGYGYTF	TGTGCCAGCAGCCGTGGGACGGGCTATGGCTACACCTTC
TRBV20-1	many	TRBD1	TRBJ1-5	CSAFTGGLNQPQHF	TGCAGTGCTTTTACAGGGGGCCTGAATCAGCCCCAGCATTTT
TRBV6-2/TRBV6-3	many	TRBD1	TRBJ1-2	CASSLTPQGAKGYTF	TGTGCCAGCAGTTTAACGCCCCAGGGGGCGAAAGGCTACACCTTC
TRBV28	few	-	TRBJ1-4	CASSEDGIGEKLFF	TGTGCCAGCAGTGAAGACGGAATAGGCGAAAAACTGTTTTTT
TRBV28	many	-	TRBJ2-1	CASSLWLRQFF	TGTGCCAGCAGTTTATGGCTTCGACAGTTCTTC